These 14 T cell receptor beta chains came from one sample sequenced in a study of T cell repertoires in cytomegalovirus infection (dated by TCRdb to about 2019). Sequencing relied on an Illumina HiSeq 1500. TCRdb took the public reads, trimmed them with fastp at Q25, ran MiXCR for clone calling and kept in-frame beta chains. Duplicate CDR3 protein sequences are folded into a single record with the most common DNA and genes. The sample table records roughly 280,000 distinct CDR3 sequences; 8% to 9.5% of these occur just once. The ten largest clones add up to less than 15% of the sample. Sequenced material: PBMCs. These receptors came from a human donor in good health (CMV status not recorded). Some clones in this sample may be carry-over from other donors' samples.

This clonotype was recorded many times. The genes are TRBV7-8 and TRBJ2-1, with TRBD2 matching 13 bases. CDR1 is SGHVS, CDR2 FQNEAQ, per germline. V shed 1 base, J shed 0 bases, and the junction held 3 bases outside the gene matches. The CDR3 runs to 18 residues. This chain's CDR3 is CASSLGTSGRPSYNEQFF. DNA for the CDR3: TGTGCCAGCAGCTTAGGGACTAGCGGGAGACCCTCCTACAATGAGCAGTTCTTC.

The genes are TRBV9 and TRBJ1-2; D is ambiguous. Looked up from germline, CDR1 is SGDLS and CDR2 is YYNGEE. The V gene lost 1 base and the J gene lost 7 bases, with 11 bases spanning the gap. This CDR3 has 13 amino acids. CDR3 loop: CASSVTELGGYTF. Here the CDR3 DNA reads TGTGCCAGCAGCGTAACGGAGTTGGGTGGCTACACCTTC.

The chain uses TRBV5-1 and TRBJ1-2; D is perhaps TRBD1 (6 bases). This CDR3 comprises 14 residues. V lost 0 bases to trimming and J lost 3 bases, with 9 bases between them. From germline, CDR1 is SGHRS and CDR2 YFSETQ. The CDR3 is CASSLEQGDYGYTF. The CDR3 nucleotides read TGCGCCAGCAGCTTGGAACAGGGTGACTATGGCTACACCTTC.

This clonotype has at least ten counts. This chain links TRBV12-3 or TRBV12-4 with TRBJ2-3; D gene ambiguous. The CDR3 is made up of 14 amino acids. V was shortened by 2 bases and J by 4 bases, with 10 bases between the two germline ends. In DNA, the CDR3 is TGTGCCAGCAGTTTAAAGTTGGGTCCAGATACGCAGTATTTT. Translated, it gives CASSLKLGPDTQYF.

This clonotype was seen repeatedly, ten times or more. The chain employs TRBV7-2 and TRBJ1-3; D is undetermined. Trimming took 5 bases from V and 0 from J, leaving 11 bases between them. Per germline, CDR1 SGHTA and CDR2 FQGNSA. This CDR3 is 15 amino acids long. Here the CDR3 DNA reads TGTGCCAGCAGCATTGGTCGGGTCTCTGGAAACACCATATATTTT. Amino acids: CASSIGRVSGNTIYF.

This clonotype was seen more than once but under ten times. The CDR3, as DNA: TGTGCCAGCTCACCACCGGGTAGCACCTACGAGCAGTACTTC. This encodes CASSPPGSTYEQYF. This rearrangement joins TRBV18 to TRBJ2-7; no definite D call. The V gene's germline CDR1 is KGHSH and CDR2 LQKENI. The CDR3 sequence is 14 residues long. V was cut by 0 bases and J by 2 bases, with 8 bases left in between.

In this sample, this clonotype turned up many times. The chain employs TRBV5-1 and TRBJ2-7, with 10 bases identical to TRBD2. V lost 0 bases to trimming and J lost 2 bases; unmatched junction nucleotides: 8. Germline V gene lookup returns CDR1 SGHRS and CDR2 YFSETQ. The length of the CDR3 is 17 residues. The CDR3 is CASSLAAVAGGTYEQYF. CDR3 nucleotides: TGCGCCAGCAGCTTGGCCGCAGTAGCGGGGGGAACCTACGAGCAGTACTTC.

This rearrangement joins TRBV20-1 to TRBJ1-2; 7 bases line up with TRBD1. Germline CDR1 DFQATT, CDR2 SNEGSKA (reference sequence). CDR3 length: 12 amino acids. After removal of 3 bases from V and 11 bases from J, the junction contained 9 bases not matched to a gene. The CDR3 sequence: CSASSGQATYTF. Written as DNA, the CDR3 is TGCAGTGCTAGTTCCGGACAGGCAACATACACCTTC.

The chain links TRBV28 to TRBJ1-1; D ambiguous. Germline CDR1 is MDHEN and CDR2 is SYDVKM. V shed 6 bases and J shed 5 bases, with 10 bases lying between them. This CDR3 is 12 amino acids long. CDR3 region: CASSYQWTEAFF. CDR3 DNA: TGTGCCAGCAGCTATCAGTGGACTGAAGCTTTCTTT.

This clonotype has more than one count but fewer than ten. CDR3 protein: CASSLMLGLTYNEQFF. CDR3 sequence (DNA): TGTGCCAGCAGCTTAATGTTGGGACTAACTTACAATGAGCAGTTCTTC. V and J are TRBV7-2 and TRBJ2-1; 7 bases map to TRBD2. The CDR3 sequence is 16 residues long. V was clipped by 2 bases and J by 4 bases; unmatched bases: 8. The germline V gene encodes CDR1 SGHTA and CDR2 FQGNSA.

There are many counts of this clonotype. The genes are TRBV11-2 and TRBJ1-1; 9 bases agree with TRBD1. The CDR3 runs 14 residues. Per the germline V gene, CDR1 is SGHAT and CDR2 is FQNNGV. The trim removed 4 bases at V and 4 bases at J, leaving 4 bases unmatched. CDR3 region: CASSYRDRATEAFF. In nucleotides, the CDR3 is TGTGCCAGCAGCTACCGGGACAGGGCCACTGAAGCTTTCTTT.

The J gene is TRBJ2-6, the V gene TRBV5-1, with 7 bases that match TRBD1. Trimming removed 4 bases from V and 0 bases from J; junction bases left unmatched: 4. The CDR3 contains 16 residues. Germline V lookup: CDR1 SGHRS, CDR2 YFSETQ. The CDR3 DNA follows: TGCGCCAGCAGCAGGGGGCCCAACTCTGGGGCCAACGTCCTGACTTTC. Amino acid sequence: CASSRGPNSGANVLTF.

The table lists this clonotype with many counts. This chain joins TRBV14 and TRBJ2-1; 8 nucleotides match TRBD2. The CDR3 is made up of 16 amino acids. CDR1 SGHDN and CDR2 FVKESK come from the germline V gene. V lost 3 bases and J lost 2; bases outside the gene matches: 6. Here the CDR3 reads CASSHIAGTTYNEQFF. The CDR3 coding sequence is TGTGCCAGCAGCCATATAGCGGGGACAACCTACAATGAGCAGTTCTTC.

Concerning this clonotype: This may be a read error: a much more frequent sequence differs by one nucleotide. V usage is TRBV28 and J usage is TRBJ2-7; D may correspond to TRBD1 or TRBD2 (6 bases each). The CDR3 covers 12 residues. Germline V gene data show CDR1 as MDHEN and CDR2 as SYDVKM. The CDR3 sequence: CTSSRGGREQYF. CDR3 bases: TGTACCAGCAGCCGAGGGGGGCGCGAGCAGTACTTC.